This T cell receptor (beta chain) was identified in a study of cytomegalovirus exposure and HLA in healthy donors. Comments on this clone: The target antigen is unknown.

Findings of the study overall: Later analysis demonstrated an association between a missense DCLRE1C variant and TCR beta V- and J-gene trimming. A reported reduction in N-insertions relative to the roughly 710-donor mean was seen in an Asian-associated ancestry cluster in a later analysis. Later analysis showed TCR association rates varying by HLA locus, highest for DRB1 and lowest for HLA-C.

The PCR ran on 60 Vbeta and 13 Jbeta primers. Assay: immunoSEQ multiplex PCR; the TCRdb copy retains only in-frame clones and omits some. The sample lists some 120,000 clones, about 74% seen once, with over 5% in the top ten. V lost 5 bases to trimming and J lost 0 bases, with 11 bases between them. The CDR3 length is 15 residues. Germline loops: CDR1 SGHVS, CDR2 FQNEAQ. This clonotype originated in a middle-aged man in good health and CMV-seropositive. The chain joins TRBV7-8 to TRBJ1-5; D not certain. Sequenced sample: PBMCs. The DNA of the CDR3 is TGTGCCAGCAGCCTTGACGGGGATAGCAATCAGCCCCAGCATTTT. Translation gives CASSLDGDSNQPQHF.